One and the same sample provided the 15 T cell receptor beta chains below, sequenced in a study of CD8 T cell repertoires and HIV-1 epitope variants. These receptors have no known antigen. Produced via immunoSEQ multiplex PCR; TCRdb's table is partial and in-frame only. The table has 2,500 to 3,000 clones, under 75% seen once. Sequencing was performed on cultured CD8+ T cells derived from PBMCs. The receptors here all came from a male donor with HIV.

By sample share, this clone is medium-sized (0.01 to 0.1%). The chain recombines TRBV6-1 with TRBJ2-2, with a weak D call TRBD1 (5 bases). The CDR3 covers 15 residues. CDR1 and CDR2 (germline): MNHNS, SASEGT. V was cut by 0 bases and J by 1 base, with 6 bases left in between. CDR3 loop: CASSEAGENTGELFF. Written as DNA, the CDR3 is TGTGCCAGCAGTGAAGCAGGGGAGAACACCGGGGAGCTGTTTTTT.

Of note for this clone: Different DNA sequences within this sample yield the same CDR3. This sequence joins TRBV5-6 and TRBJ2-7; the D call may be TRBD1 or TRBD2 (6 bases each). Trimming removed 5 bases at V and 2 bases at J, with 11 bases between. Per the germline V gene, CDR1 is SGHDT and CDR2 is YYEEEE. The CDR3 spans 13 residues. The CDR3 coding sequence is TGTGCCAGCAGTTTAGGGGGGACCTACGAGCAGTACTTC. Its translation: CASSLGGTYEQYF. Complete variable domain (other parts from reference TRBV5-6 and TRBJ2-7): DAGVTQSPTHLIKTRGQQVTLRCSPKSGHDTVSWYQQALGQGPQFIFQYYEEEERQRGNFPDRFSGHQFPNYSSELNVNALLLGDSALYLCASSLGGTYEQYFGPGTRLTVT.

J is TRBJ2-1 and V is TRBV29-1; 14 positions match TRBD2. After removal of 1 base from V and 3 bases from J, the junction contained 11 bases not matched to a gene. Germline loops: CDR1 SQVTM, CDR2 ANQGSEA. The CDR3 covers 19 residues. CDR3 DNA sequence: TGCAGCGTTGAAGGAGGCCAAGGACTAGCGGGAGGTCGCTACAATGAGCAGTTCTTC. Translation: CSVEGGQGLAGGRYNEQFF.

The CDR3 DNA reads TGTGCCAGCAGTTTCCCCGGGACAGGGTTTTCAGAGACCCAGTACTTC. Residues: CASSFPGTGFSETQYF. The chain is built from TRBV28 and TRBJ2-5; TRBD1 matches 9 bases. CDR1 and CDR2 from the germline V gene are MDHEN and SYDVKM. V gave up 3 bases and J gave up 4 bases; unmatched junction bases: 9. This CDR3 is built from 16 residues.

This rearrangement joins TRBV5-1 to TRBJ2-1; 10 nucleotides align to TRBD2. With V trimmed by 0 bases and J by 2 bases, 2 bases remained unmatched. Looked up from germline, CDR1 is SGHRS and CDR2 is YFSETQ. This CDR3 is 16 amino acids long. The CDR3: CASSLASGSPYNEQFF. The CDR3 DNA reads TGCGCCAGCAGCTTGGCTAGCGGGAGCCCCTACAATGAGCAGTTCTTC.

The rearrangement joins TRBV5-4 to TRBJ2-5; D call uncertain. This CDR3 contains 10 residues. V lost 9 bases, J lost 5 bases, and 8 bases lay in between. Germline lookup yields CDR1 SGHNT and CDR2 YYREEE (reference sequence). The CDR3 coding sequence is TGTGCCACCCCAGCGGAGACCCAGTACTTC. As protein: CATPAETQYF.

The CDR3, as DNA: TGTGCCAGTAGTGTTACCCGGGACAGAATTGAAAAACTGTTTTTT. It codes for CASSVTRDRIEKLFF. V and J are TRBV19 and TRBJ1-4; 7 bases match TRBD1. This CDR3 is built from 15 residues. Germline values: CDR1 LNHDA, CDR2 SQIVND (reference sequence). After removal of 5 bases from V and 7 bases from J, the junction contained 10 bases not matched to a gene.

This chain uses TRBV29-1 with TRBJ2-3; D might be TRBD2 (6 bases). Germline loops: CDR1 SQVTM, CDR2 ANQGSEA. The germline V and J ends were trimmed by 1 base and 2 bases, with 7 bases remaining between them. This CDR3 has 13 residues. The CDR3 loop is CSVEGGTTDTQYF. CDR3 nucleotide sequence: TGCAGCGTTGAAGGCGGGACCACAGATACGCAGTATTTT.

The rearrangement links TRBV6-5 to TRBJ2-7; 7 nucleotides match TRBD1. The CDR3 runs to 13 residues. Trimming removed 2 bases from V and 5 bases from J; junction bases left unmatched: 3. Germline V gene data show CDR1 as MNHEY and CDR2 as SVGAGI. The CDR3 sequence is CASSYQGVNEQYF. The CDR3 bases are TGTGCCAGCAGTTACCAGGGGGTGAACGAGCAGTACTTC.

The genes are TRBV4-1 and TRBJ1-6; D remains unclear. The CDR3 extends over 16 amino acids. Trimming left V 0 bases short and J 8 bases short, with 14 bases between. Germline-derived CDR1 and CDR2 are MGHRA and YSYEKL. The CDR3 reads CASSQEVARRDSPLHF. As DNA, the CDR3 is TGCGCCAGCAGCCAAGAGGTGGCCCGACGGGATTCACCCCTCCACTTT.

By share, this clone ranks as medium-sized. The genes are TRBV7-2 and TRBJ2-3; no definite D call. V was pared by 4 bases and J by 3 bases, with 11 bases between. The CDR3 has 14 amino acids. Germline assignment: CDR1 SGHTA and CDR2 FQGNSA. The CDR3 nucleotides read TGTGCCAGCAGCTCCGTACTGGCGACAGATACGCAGTATTTT. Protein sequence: CASSSVLATDTQYF.

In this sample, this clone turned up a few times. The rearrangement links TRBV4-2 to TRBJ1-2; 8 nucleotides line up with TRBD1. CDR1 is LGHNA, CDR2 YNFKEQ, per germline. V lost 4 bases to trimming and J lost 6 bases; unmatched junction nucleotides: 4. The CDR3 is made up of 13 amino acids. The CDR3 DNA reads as TGTGCCAGCAGCCCAGGGGGCGCGGATGGCTACACCTTC. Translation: CASSPGGADGYTF.

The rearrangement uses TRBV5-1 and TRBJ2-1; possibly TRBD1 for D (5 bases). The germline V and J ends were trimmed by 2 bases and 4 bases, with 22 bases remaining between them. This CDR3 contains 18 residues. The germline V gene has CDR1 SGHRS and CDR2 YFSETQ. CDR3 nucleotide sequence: TGCGCCAGCAGCTTAAGGGTCCCGGGCAGGGATCGTTACAATGAGCAGTTCTTC. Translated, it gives CASSLRVPGRDRYNEQFF.

Here the CDR3 DNA reads TGTGCCAGCAGTGGCGGTGGAGGGTATCCGGAGCAGTACTTC. It encodes CASSGGGGYPEQYF. V is TRBV6-1 and J is TRBJ2-7; a weak D match, TRBD2 (6 bases). The germline V gene encodes CDR1 MNHNS and CDR2 SASEGT. This CDR3 is built from 14 residues. Deletions cut 4 bases from V and 7 bases from J, with 17 bases between.

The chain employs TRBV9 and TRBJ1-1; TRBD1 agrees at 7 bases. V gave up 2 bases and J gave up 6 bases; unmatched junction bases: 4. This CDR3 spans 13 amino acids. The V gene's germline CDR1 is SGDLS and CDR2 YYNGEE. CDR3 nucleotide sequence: TGTGCCAGCAGCGTCGGACAGGTTTCTGAAGCTTTCTTT. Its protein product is CASSVGQVSEAFF.